These 28 T cell receptor beta chains were all obtained from the same sample, sequenced in a study of technical replicates of blood from several donors. The protocol was immunoSEQ multiplex PCR, while the TCRdb copy is restricted to in-frame clones and leaves out a portion. The table lists under 85,000 clones, less than 98% of them singletons. The sequenced sample consisted of T cells isolated from PBMCs. The receptors stem from a human donor in good health.

The chain has TRBV7-3 and TRBJ2-1; TRBD1 matches at 7 bases. The CDR3 is 12 amino acids. CDR1 SGHTA and CDR2 FQGTGA come from the germline V gene. Unmatched junction bases numbered 4, after V lost 5 bases and J lost 9 bases. The CDR3 bases are TGTGCCAGCAGCCAGACAGGGAGTGAGCAGTTCTTC. The encoded protein is CASSQTGSEQFF.

The chain has TRBV11-3 and TRBJ2-1; 9 bases are a match to TRBD2. This CDR3 contains 18 residues. V gave up 0 bases and J gave up 5 bases; unmatched junction bases: 11. The germline CDR1 and CDR2 sequences are SGHNT and YENEEA. CDR3 region: CASSLEAGGNPPHNEQFF. Here the CDR3 DNA reads TGTGCCAGCAGCTTAGAGGCGGGGGGGAACCCACCCCACAATGAGCAGTTCTTC.

V usage is TRBV18 and J usage is TRBJ1-5, with D unresolved. CDR3 length: 16 residues. Trimming removed 4 bases from V and 0 bases from J, with 13 bases in between. Germline CDR1 is KGHSH and CDR2 is LQKENI. This CDR3 reads CASSHLREYSNQPQHF. In DNA, the CDR3 is TGTGCCAGCTCACATCTGAGGGAATATAGCAATCAGCCCCAGCATTTT.

This clone was observed once. The rearrangement uses TRBV5-4 and TRBJ2-7; D is perhaps TRBD2 (5 bases). The germline V and J ends were trimmed by 2 bases and 2 bases, with 8 bases remaining between them. This CDR3 comprises 13 residues. Germline CDR1 is SGHNT and CDR2 is YYREEE (reference sequence). The CDR3 DNA reads TGTGCCAGCAGCTTCGGGATTACCTACGAGCAGTACTTC. It translates to CASSFGITYEQYF.

The genes are TRBV15 and TRBJ2-3; TRBD2 agrees at 13 bases. The CDR3 contains 16 residues. CDR1 is LNHNV and CDR2 is YYDKDF in the germline V gene (reference sequence). V lost 4 bases and J lost 4; bases outside the gene matches: 5. As DNA, the CDR3 is TGTGCCACCAGCACCAAGACTAGCGGGGGGTCAGATACGCAGTATTTT. This translates into CATSTKTSGGSDTQYF.

This chain links TRBV4-1 with TRBJ1-1; a possible D gene is TRBD1 (6 bases). Germline V gives CDR1 MGHRA, CDR2 YSYEKL. This CDR3 comprises 13 residues. V lost 3 bases, J lost 7 bases, and 12 bases lay in between. The CDR3 region has the DNA TGCGCCAGCAGCCAGGCCCGACAGGATGAAGCTTTCTTT. Its translation: CASSQARQDEAFF.

The chain links TRBV7-9 to TRBJ2-3; D possibly corresponds to TRBD1 (5 bases). Trimming stripped 1 base from V and 2 bases from J, with 10 bases between. This CDR3 contains 15 residues. Germline CDR1 is SEHNR and CDR2 is FQNEAQ (reference sequence). CDR3 amino acids: CASSLDQGFTDTQYF. The CDR3 coding sequence is TGTGCCAGCAGCTTAGATCAGGGTTTCACAGATACGCAGTATTTT.

The J gene is TRBJ1-5, the V gene TRBV6-5, with 8 nucleotides matching TRBD1. The trim removed 5 bases at V and 1 base at J, leaving 4 bases unmatched. This CDR3 spans 15 amino acids. Germline V gives CDR1 MNHEY, CDR2 SVGAGI. The CDR3: CASSRQGPSNQPQHF. CDR3 coding DNA: TGTGCCAGCAGTCGACAGGGGCCGAGCAATCAGCCCCAGCATTTT.

The chain joins TRBV18 to TRBJ1-1, with a tentative D call TRBD1 (6 bases). The CDR3 runs to 13 residues. V lost 8 bases and J lost 1, with 11 bases in between. Per the germline V gene, CDR1 is KGHSH and CDR2 is LQKENI. CDR3 nucleotide sequence: TGTGCCAGCATGTGGGGACAGAACACTGAAGCTTTCTTT. Translating it yields CASMWGQNTEAFF.

V is TRBV28 and J is TRBJ2-7; possible D gene TRBD1, 5 bases. Looked up from germline, CDR1 is MDHEN and CDR2 is SYDVKM. The CDR3 is 14 amino acids. Trimming removed 2 bases at V and 9 bases at J, with 17 bases between. The CDR3 region has the DNA TGTGCCAGCAGTTTAGGTCTACAAAGCAGGGCGCAGTACTTC. Translation gives CASSLGLQSRAQYF. The entire variable domain, with the rest obtained from reference TRBV28 and TRBJ2-7, is as follows: DVKVTQSSRYLVKRTGEKVFLECVQDMDHENMFWYRQDPGLGLRLIYFSYDVKMKEKGDIPEGYSVSREKKERFSLILESASTNQTSMYLCASSLGLQSRAQYFGPGTRLTVT.

The J gene is TRBJ2-7, the V gene TRBV10-2; D is perhaps TRBD1 (6 bases). The length of the CDR3 is 13 residues. The germline CDR1 and CDR2 sequences are WSHSY and SAAADI. V lost 4 bases to trimming and J lost 6 bases, with 13 bases between them. The CDR3 nucleotides are TGCGCCAGCAGTGCGGGTGTGGGGGCCGAGCAGTACTTC. This codes for CASSAGVGAEQYF.

The chain has TRBV2 and TRBJ2-1, with 12 bases matching TRBD2. Losses at the gene ends were 6 bases for V and 5 bases for J; bases not matched to a gene: 5. The CDR3 totals 15 residues. Germline V gene sequence: CDR1 SNHLY, CDR2 FYNNEI. The CDR3 region has the DNA TGTGCCAGCAGAGGGACTAGCGGGTCCGACAATGAGCAGTTCTTC. Amino acids: CASRGTSGSDNEQFF.

J is TRBJ2-3 and V is TRBV7-3; D not resolved. V was shortened by 1 base and J by 5 bases, with 7 bases between the two germline ends. This CDR3 is built from 13 residues. CDR1 and CDR2 from the germline V gene are SGHTA and FQGTGA. The DNA for the CDR3 is TGTGCCAGCAGCTTAATAACGGGAGATACGCAGTATTTT. The encoded protein is CASSLITGDTQYF.

This chain links TRBV18 with TRBJ1-1; D call uncertain. The germline CDR1 and CDR2 sequences are KGHSH and LQKENI. The CDR3 is 13 amino acids. The V and J ends lost 6 bases and 1 base respectively, with 9 bases between them. This chain's CDR3 is CASSNGGNTEAFF. The CDR3 region has the DNA TGTGCCAGCTCCAACGGCGGGAACACTGAAGCTTTCTTT.

This chain uses TRBV27 with TRBJ2-3; tentatively, D is TRBD2 (5 bases). There are 16 residues in the CDR3. Germline CDR1 reads MNHEY; CDR2 reads SMNVEV (reference sequence). Trimming stripped 7 bases from V and 3 bases from J, with 20 bases between. The CDR3 sequence is CASKSLTNSRTDTQYF. DNA of the CDR3: TGTGCCAGCAAGTCCCTGACTAACTCGCGGACAGATACGCAGTATTTT.

The chain combines TRBV5-4 with TRBJ2-1; the D gene is possibly TRBD2 (6 bases). The CDR3 is 15 residues long. CDR1 and CDR2 from the germline V gene are SGHNT and YYREEE (reference sequence). Trimming took off 3 bases at V and 10 bases at J, with 20 bases between the two ends. This CDR3 reads CASSSTGLSSLEQFF. The CDR3 DNA is TGTGCCAGCAGCTCCACGGGACTCAGCTCTCTGGAGCAGTTCTTC.

This chain connects TRBV5-4 to TRBJ1-6, with TRBD1 as a possible D gene (5 bases). V lost 1 base and J lost 8, with 10 bases in between. There are 14 residues in the CDR3. Germline values: CDR1 SGHNT, CDR2 YYREEE (reference sequence). The CDR3 sequence: CASSLSGYDSPLHF. The DNA for the CDR3 is TGTGCCAGCAGCTTGTCAGGGTATGATTCACCCCTCCACTTT. Complete variable domain (other parts from reference TRBV5-4 and TRBJ1-6): ETGVTQSPTHLIKTRGQQVTLRCSSQSGHNTVSWYQQALGQGPQFIFQYYREEENGRGNFPPRFSGLQFPNYSSELNVNALELDDSALYLCASSLSGYDSPLHFGNGTRLTVT.

The chain couples TRBV19 to TRBJ2-7; TRBD1 is a possible D gene (5 bases). Between the trimmed V and J ends, which lost 3 bases and 4 bases, there was a span of 10 bases. CDR3 length: 13 residues. CDR1 LNHDA and CDR2 SQIVND come from the germline V gene (reference sequence). The CDR3 here is CASSIVQGYEQYF. CDR3 nucleotides: TGTGCCAGTAGTATCGTTCAGGGTTACGAGCAGTACTTC.

This sequence joins TRBV5-1 and TRBJ2-3; D is perhaps TRBD2 (6 bases). The germline V and J ends were trimmed by 0 bases and 3 bases, with 14 bases remaining between them. Germline CDR1 is SGHRS and CDR2 is YFSETQ. The CDR3 has 16 amino acids. Written as DNA, the CDR3 is TGCGCCAGCAGCTTGGGTAGCCTAGCGAGGACAGATACGCAGTATTTT. Amino acids: CASSLGSLARTDTQYF.

The rearrangement links TRBV11-2 to TRBJ2-7, with a tentative D call TRBD1 (6 bases). With 4 bases removed from V and 4 bases from J, the gap between germline ends came to 14 bases. Germline CDR1 reads SGHAT; CDR2 reads FQNNGV. The CDR3 covers 14 residues. CDR3 coding DNA: TGTGCCAGCAGCTCGGGGACAAGATTATACGAGCAGTACTTC. Translating it yields CASSSGTRLYEQYF.

The V gene is TRBV11-3, the J gene TRBJ2-7; D possibly corresponds to TRBD1 (6 bases). The ends were cut back, 4 bases at V and 6 bases at J, with 13 bases in the middle. Looked up from germline, CDR1 is SGHNT and CDR2 is YENEEA. The CDR3 is 13 residues long. CDR3 loop: CASSSDRDTEQYF. CDR3 DNA sequence: TGTGCCAGCAGCTCTGACCGGGACACCGAGCAGTACTTC.

As DNA, the CDR3 is TGTGCCAGCACCGGTGCAGGGTTGAATTCACCCCTCCACTTT. Its protein product is CASTGAGLNSPLHF. The chain carries TRBV11-2 and TRBJ1-6; possibly TRBD1 for D (5 bases). Trimming left V 7 bases short and J 7 bases short, with 14 bases between. Germline loops: CDR1 SGHAT, CDR2 FQNNGV. The CDR3 runs to 14 residues.

V and J are TRBV5-1 and TRBJ2-7; TRBD2 agrees at 10 bases. Germline assignment: CDR1 SGHRS and CDR2 YFSETQ. J gave up 6 bases and V 0 bases, and 9 bases lay outside the gene matches. The CDR3 length is 16 residues. Written as DNA, the CDR3 is TGCGCCAGCAGCTTGGGTATGACTAGCGGGTTGGGCGAGCAGTACTTC. Translation gives CASSLGMTSGLGEQYF.

The gene calls are TRBV4-1 and TRBJ2-3, with 7 nucleotides matching TRBD2. With V trimmed by 4 bases and J by 0 bases, 7 bases remained unmatched. The CDR3 sequence is 16 residues long. Germline V gene data show CDR1 as MGHRA and CDR2 as YSYEKL. The CDR3 nucleotides are TGCGCCAGCAGCCGGGACTACCATTCTAGCACAGATACGCAGTATTTT. Translation: CASSRDYHSSTDTQYF.

The V gene is TRBV7-2, the J gene TRBJ2-7; D remains unclear. CDR1 is SGHTA and CDR2 is FQGNSA in the germline V gene. Trimming pared 3 bases from V and 6 bases from J, leaving 9 bases between. The CDR3 is 12 residues long. The CDR3 DNA sequence: TGTGCCAGCAGCTTGGATACGGGCGAGCAGTACTTC. Translating gives CASSLDTGEQYF.

This clone was picked up one time. A read error may produce the germline difference seen at one junction end. The chain links TRBV7-7 to TRBJ2-5; the match to TRBD2 covers 9 bases. Germline-derived CDR1 and CDR2 are SSHAT and FNYEAQ (reference sequence). This CDR3 region has 15 residues. This CDR3 is CASSLEAGGQETQYF. The CDR3 nucleotides are TGTGCTAGCAGCTTAGAAGCGGGGGGCCAAGAGACCCAGTACTTC.

This chain uses TRBV27 with TRBJ1-2; perhaps TRBD1 as D (6 bases). CDR3 length equals 15 residues. The ends were cut back, 5 bases at V and 7 bases at J, with 20 bases in the middle. Per the germline V gene, CDR1 is MNHEY and CDR2 is SMNVEV (reference sequence). CDR3 coding DNA: TGTGCCAGCAGTGGGGGACACAACGCCCAGATTGGCTACACCTTC. This sequence encodes CASSGGHNAQIGYTF.

The rearrangement joins TRBV5-4 to TRBJ2-2; 7 nucleotides agree with TRBD1. Germline lookup yields CDR1 SGHNT and CDR2 YYREEE (reference sequence). The CDR3 totals 13 residues. V shed 2 bases and J 7 bases; nucleotides not matched to a gene: 2. CDR3 amino acids: CASSFDRVGELFF. CDR3 bases: TGTGCCAGCAGCTTCGACAGGGTCGGGGAGCTGTTTTTT.